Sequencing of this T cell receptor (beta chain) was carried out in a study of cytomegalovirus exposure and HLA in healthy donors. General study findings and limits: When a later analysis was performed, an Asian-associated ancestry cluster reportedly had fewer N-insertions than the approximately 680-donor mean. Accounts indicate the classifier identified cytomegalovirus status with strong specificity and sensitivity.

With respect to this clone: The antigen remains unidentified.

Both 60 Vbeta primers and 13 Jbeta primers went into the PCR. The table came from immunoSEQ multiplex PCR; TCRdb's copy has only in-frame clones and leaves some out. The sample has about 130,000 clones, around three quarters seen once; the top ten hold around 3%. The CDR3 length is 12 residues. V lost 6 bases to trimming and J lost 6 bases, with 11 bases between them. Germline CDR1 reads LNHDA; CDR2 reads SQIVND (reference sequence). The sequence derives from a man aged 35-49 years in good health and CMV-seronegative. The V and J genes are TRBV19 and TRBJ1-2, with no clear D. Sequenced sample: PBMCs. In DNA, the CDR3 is TGTGCCAGTAGACCCCGGGGAGATGGCTACACCTTC. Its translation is CASRPRGDGYTF.